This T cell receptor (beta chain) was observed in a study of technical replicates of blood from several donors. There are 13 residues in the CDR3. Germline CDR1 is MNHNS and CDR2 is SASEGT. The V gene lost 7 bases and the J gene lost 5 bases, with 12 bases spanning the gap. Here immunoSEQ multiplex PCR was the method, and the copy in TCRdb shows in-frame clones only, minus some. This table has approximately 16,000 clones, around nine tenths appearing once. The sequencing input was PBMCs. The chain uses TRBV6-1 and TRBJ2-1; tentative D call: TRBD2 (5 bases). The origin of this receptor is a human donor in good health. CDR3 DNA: TGTGCCAGCACCGAGCGGCAAAACAATGAGCAGTTCTTC. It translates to CASTERQNNEQFF.